This T cell receptor (beta chain) comes out of a study of T cells after yellow fever vaccination. Study details: Researchers used SMART-Seq v4 Ultra Low Input to prepare fractions that had low cell numbers.

The germline CDR1 and CDR2 sequences are SGHAT and FQNNGV. CDR3 length: 12 residues. V lost 3 bases, J lost 12 bases, and 12 bases lay in between. Study results and caveats: Contamination of FACS-sorted repertoires by abundant clonotypes from the bulk population could occur.

A remark on this clonotype: Its antigen is undetermined.

A 5'RACE template-switching step, the method used to make TCR cDNA, added a universal primer site and UMIs. TCRdb fed the 5' RACE reads into MiXCR, producing one record per CDR3 protein. Of some 400,000 distinct CDR3 sequences in the sample, around 20% were seen once. This specimen consisted of PBMCs, obtained before the yellow fever booster vaccination. The rearrangement uses TRBV11-2 and TRBJ2-1; D ambiguous. This TCR came from a man aged 18 to 29 who received the YFV17D yellow fever vaccine. The CDR3 bases are TGTGCCAGCAGCTTTCTGATCGCATGGCAGTTCTTC. This gives the protein CASSFLIAWQFF.